This T cell receptor (beta chain) was recorded in a study of early stage breast cancer tumors. Profiled with immunoSEQ multiplex PCR; TCRdb holds only in-frame clones, not every one. The sample shows 30,000 to 40,000 clones, over 65% of them seen only once. Trimming cost V 3 bases and J 7 bases; bases outside gene matches: 8. From germline, CDR1 is LGHNA and CDR2 YNFKEQ. The CDR3 runs 17 residues. The specimen was blood. The chain recombines TRBV4-2 with TRBJ2-5, with 16 bases that match TRBD2. The receptor comes from a person aged 55-75 years with breast cancer. The DNA for the CDR3 is TGTGCCAGCAGCCAGACGGGGACTAGCGGGGGGGCCGGGACCCAGTACTTC. Encoded protein: CASSQTGTSGGAGTQYF.